This T cell receptor (beta chain) was sequenced during a study of OX40 agonist ivuxolimab in advanced cancers. Study summary: Patients were treated with ivuxolimab, an agonistic anti-OX40 (CD134) antibody. The dose-escalation cohort had hepatocellular carcinoma, melanoma, renal cell or head and neck cancer. Three patients, one with hepatocellular carcinoma and two with cutaneous melanoma, responded partially. Broader study findings: At 0.1 to 3.0 mg/kg, clonal expansion of CD4+ and CD8+ blood T cells had occurred by week 6.

The data were produced by immunoSEQ multiplex PCR, yet TCRdb's version contains in-frame clones alone and is incomplete. This sample has under 45,000 clones, with around three quarters found just once. With regard to this clone: Antigen unknown.

The sequence derives from an adult with an advanced solid tumor such as melanoma, head and neck, liver or kidney cancer. The sequenced sample was CD4+ or CD8+ T cells sorted from blood, obtained in a trial of the OX40 agonist ivuxolimab.

CDR3 DNA sequence: TGCGCCAGCAGAGGGGGCGGGGCGGCCTATGGCTACACCTTC. It encodes CASRGGGAAYGYTF. The gene calls are TRBV5-1 and TRBJ1-2; 7 bases are a match to TRBD1. Germline assignment: CDR1 SGHRS and CDR2 YFSETQ. The V and J ends lost 5 bases and 4 bases, in that order; junction bases with no gene match: 8. The CDR3 extends over 14 amino acids. The variable domain in full, completed from reference TRBV5-1 and TRBJ1-2, reads KAGVTQTPRYLIKTRGQQVTLSCSPISGHRSVSWYQQTPGQGLQFLFEYFSETQRNKGNFPGRFSGRQFSNSRSEMNVSTLELGDSALYLCASRGGGAAYGYTFGSGTRLTVV.